A selection of T cell receptor beta chains follows, all from one sample in a study of shared clonotypes between healthy human individuals. Libraries were prepared by immunoSEQ multiplex PCR; TCRdb keeps only in-frame clonotypes and omits some of them. The data contain millions of clones, roughly 94% of them singletons. Sequences were obtained from naive CD8+ T cells sorted from blood. The origin of the receptors is a man aged 18 to 30 in good health. Both conserved end residues are part of each CDR3. A D gene is named only where the DNA matches it firmly. Expanded clones are given a class, and other clones once, few, many or no size at all.

DNA	CDR3	V	J	D	size
TGCGCCAGCAGCCGGTTAGCGGGAGGGGACACAGATACGCAGTATTTT	CASSRLAGGDTDTQYF	TRBV5-1	TRBJ2-3	TRBD2	.
TGTGCCAGCTGGGGAGACAGGGGATTTAACACCGGGGAGCTGTTTTTT	CASWGDRGFNTGELFF	TRBV7-8	TRBJ2-2	TRBD1	.
TGTGCCAGCAGCCCCCGGGGGGGCCTTAGGACTGAAGCTTTCTTT	CASSPRGGLRTEAFF	TRBV2	TRBJ1-1	.	.
TGTGCCAGCAGCGTAGCTTCCGGACAGGGGGTCGGGGAGCAGTACTTC	CASSVASGQGVGEQYF	TRBV9	TRBJ2-7	TRBD1	.
TGTGCCTGGAGAGATGACAGGGTTGAAGCTTTCTTT	CAWRDDRVEAFF	TRBV30	TRBJ1-1	TRBD1	.
TGTGCCAGCAGCTTGGGGTCAGATTACGAGCAGTACTTC	CASSLGSDYEQYF	TRBV5-5	TRBJ2-7	.	.
TGTGCCAGCAGCTTCCGTGTTTACGGAAGCACAGATACGCAGTATTTT	CASSFRVYGSTDTQYF	TRBV11-2	TRBJ2-3	.	.
TGCGCCAGCAGCCAAACAAGCGCCGGGGAGCTGTTTTTT	CASSQTSAGELFF	TRBV4-3	TRBJ2-2	.	once
TGTGCCAGTAGTATAGTGGGATCCTCCTACGAGCAGTACTTC	CASSIVGSSYEQYF	TRBV19	TRBJ2-7	.	.
TGTGCCAGCAGCCAGTTAAATGAGCAGTTCTTC	CASSQLNEQFF	TRBV25-1	TRBJ2-1	.	once
TGCAGCGTGGAGAAGGACTTCCAAGAGACCCAGTACTTC	CSVEKDFQETQYF	TRBV29-1	TRBJ2-5	.	.
TGTGCCAGCTCACCAGCGGGAATTAACAATGAGCAGTTCTTC	CASSPAGINNEQFF	TRBV18	TRBJ2-1	.	.
TGTGCCAGCAGTCGGCCGACTAGCCAAACAGTGGGCGAGCAGTACTTC	CASSRPTSQTVGEQYF	TRBV27	TRBJ2-7	TRBD2	.
TGCAGCGTTGGGCAGGGAATGGGTTCACCCCTCCACTTT	CSVGQGMGSPLHF	TRBV29-1	TRBJ1-6	.	.
TGCGCCAGCAGCCAAGTCAATGAGCAGTTCTTC	CASSQVNEQFF	TRBV4-1	TRBJ2-1	.	few
TGTGCCAGCAGCTTAACCGTAGGGACAGGGAGGGAGCAGTACTTC	CASSLTVGTGREQYF	TRBV11-2	TRBJ2-7	TRBD1	.
TGTGCCAGCAGTTCCGGGTCTGAGCAGTTCTTC	CASSSGSEQFF	TRBV27	TRBJ2-1	.	.
TGCGCCAGCAGCCACTTTAGCGGGGGGACGAACACCGGGGAGCTGTTTTTT	CASSHFSGGTNTGELFF	TRBV4-1	TRBJ2-2	TRBD2	.
TGTGCCACCACTACTCGGGTAGTACGGTGGGAGCAGTACTTC	CATTTRVVRWEQYF	TRBV6-1	TRBJ2-7	.	.
TGTGCCAGCAGTGACTACGGGACAGGGGGCCACGAGCAGTACTTC	CASSDYGTGGHEQYF	TRBV6-4	TRBJ2-7	TRBD1	.
TGTGCCAGCAGCTTAGTGGCCCTAGGGTACGATGAGCAGTTCTTC	CASSLVALGYDEQFF	TRBV7-2	TRBJ2-1	.	.
TGTGCCAGCAGCCCCCCCACGGGGGGCTCCAAAAACATTCAGTACTTC	CASSPPTGGSKNIQYF	TRBV7-9	TRBJ2-4	.	.
TGCGCCAGCAGCCCCACGCGGGTGGGGGAAAAACTGTTTTTT	CASSPTRVGEKLFF	TRBV5-1	TRBJ1-4	.	.
TGTGCCTGGAGTGTAGAGGTAGTACCTCTTTACAATGAGCAGTTCTTC	CAWSVEVVPLYNEQFF	TRBV30	TRBJ2-1	.	.
TGTGCCAGCAGCCGAATTGGACAGCTTGACACTGAAGCTTTCTTT	CASSRIGQLDTEAFF	TRBV7-9	TRBJ1-1	.	.
TGTGCTATTGTGCGAGGGACCTACAATGAGCAGTTCTTC	CAIVRGTYNEQFF	TRBV2	TRBJ2-1	.	.
TGCGCCAGCAGCCAAGTCGAGGGGAACTATGGCTACACCTTC	CASSQVEGNYGYTF	TRBV4-3	TRBJ1-2	.	.
TGTGCCAGCAGCCCACAGGGGAGTGGAGCTTTCTTT	CASSPQGSGAFF	TRBV5-6	TRBJ1-1	TRBD1	.
TGCGCCAGCAGACATACTAGCACAGATACGCAGTATTTT	CASRHTSTDTQYF	TRBV5-1	TRBJ2-3	.	.
TGTGCTAGCGGTCGACAGGGGGCTCCCTCCTACGAGCAGTACTTC	CASGRQGAPSYEQYF	TRBV12-5	TRBJ2-7	TRBD1	.
TGTGCCAGCAGTTTTACGATTACCCCGAACACTGAAGCTTTCTTT	CASSFTITPNTEAFF	TRBV28	TRBJ1-1	.	.
TGTGCCAGCAGTTTATCGAGGCAGGGCTCCTACGAGCAGTACTTC	CASSLSRQGSYEQYF	TRBV27	TRBJ2-7	.	.
TGTGCCAGCAGCTTAAGCAGGGATGGAAATTCACCCCTCCACTTT	CASSLSRDGNSPLHF	TRBV7-6	TRBJ1-6	.	.
TGTGCCAGCAGTTTATCCGGAGGAGGACACACTGAAGCTTTCTTT	CASSLSGGGHTEAFF	TRBV28	TRBJ1-1	.	once
TGTGCCAGCAGCGATGGACTTGGGGGGACAGACACTGAAGCTTTCTTT	CASSDGLGGTDTEAFF	TRBV9	TRBJ1-1	TRBD1	.
TGTGCTAGTGGCTGGGGGTCCGGCCCCTACAATGAGCAGTTCTTC	CASGWGSGPYNEQFF	TRBV12-5	TRBJ2-1	.	.
TGTGCCAGCAGCTTCCTCGTAGGTGAGACCCAGTACTTC	CASSFLVGETQYF	TRBV7-9	TRBJ2-5	.	.
TGTGCCAGCAGCTTACTTGCTGCGGGAGGGAGCTACAATGAGCAGTTCTTC	CASSLLAAGGSYNEQFF	TRBV7-6	TRBJ2-1	TRBD2	.
TGTGCCAGCAGTCTTAGGGACACTGAAGCTTTCTTT	CASSLRDTEAFF	TRBV13	TRBJ1-1	.	.
TGTGCCAGCAGTTTACAGGGCTATGAGCAGTACTTC	CASSLQGYEQYF	TRBV6-5	TRBJ2-7	.	.
TGCGCCAGCAGCCGGACAGGGGGACTTGACCCGTACGAGCAGTACTTC	CASSRTGGLDPYEQYF	TRBV4-3	TRBJ2-7	TRBD1	once
TGTGCCAGCAGACTGGCGGGGTTTTACACTGAAGCTTTCTTT	CASRLAGFYTEAFF	TRBV28	TRBJ1-1	.	.
TGTGCCAGCAGTTCCTTAGCGGGTATCCACAATGAGCAGTTCTTC	CASSSLAGIHNEQFF	TRBV27	TRBJ2-1	TRBD2	.
TGTGCCAGCAGCCCCGTCCCAGGGGGCGAAGGCTACACCTTC	CASSPVPGGEGYTF	TRBV11-2	TRBJ1-2	TRBD1	.